This T cell receptor (beta chain) is drawn from a study of control samples from healthy donors and cancer patients (dated by TCRdb to between 2020 and 2021). Libraries came from the immunoSEQ multiplex PCR assay. TCRdb obtained this table from immuneACCESS and retained in-frame rearrangements with V and J assigned. These tables miss some clones; where compared with another copy, unresolved V genes account for less than half of the shortfall, and the remainder is unexplained. The sample table lists over 200,000 clones, roughly 82% of them with a count of one. 13% of the sample is taken by the ten largest. This clone came up once. The specificity of this receptor is unknown. No much larger clonotype is one base removed from it; base qualities were not supplied. The junction carries 9 bases between V and J, which are trimmed by 1 base and 8 bases respectively. The CDR3 measures 13 amino acids from cysteine to phenylalanine. Left in the record is the CDR3 DNA by itself, 39 bases read in frame from the first base. The germline V gene (reference sequence) supplies CDR1 SEHNR and CDR2 FQNEAQ.

The sequencing input was PBMCs. The sequence derives from a woman between 55 and 75 years old with lung cancer. The V gene is TRBV7-9 and the J gene is TRBJ2-1; the D gene cannot be named for sure. CDR3 protein: CASSLGLLDEQFF. The DNA sequence is given as TGTGCCAGCAGCTTAGGGCTTCTTGATGAGCAGTTCTTC.